The T cell receptor (beta chain) under discussion was sequenced for a study of early stage breast cancer tumors. Study-level background: Of approximately 16 invasive breast tumors, twelve were hormone receptor-positive, HER2-negative. Study outcomes and limitations: Compared with adjacent normal breast tissue, tumors showed roughly 2.5-fold greater T cell density and higher clonality. Enriched TCRB sequences shared across patients were mostly commonly generated sequences.

V lost 0 bases to trimming and J lost 2 bases; unmatched junction nucleotides: 0. CDR3 length: 15 residues. In germline, CDR1 is MDHEN, CDR2 SYDVKM. On this clone itself: Its specificity is unknown.

The method was immunoSEQ multiplex PCR; TCRdb's version includes in-frame clones alone and lacks a portion of them. The sample has around 13,000 clones, 79% seen once. The TCR comes from a person aged 45 to 60 with breast cancer. Source material: normal breast tissue next to the tumor. The V and J genes are TRBV28 and TRBJ1-5, with 8 bases lining up with TRBD1. This CDR3 reads CASSLWGQGNQPQHF. CDR3 nucleotides: TGTGCCAGCAGTTTATGGGGACAGGGCAATCAGCCCCAGCATTTT.